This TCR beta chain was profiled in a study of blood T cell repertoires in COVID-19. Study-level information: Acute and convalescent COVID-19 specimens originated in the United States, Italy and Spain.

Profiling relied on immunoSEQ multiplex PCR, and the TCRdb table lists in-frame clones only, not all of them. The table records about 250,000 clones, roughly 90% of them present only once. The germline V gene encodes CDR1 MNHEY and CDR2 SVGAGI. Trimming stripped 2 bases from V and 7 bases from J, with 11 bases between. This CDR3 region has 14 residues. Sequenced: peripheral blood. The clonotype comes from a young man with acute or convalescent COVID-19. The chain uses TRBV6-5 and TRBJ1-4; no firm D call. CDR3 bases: TGTGCCAGCAGTTACGGAAATCCAGGTGAAAAACTGTTTTTT. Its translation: CASSYGNPGEKLFF.